This T cell receptor (beta chain) was sequenced during a study of OX40 agonist ivuxolimab in advanced cancers. On this clone itself: The target antigen is unknown.

Sequencing used immunoSEQ multiplex PCR; TCRdb keeps in-frame clones, though not all of them. Of about 80,000 clones in the sample, about 92% were seen once. Overall study results and limits: Those patients achieving a partial response at 0.1-3.0 mg/kg showed among the lowest clonal expansion. Clones of CD4+ and CD8+ blood T cells grew by week 6 at doses of 0.1 to 3.0 mg/kg.

The source is an adult with an advanced solid tumor such as melanoma, head and neck, liver or kidney cancer. The sequences come from CD4+ or CD8+ T cells sorted from blood, collected in a trial of the OX40 agonist ivuxolimab.

As DNA, the CDR3 is TGTGCCAGCAGTTTATCGGTGAGGGGCAATGAGCAGTTCTTC. Amino acids: CASSLSVRGNEQFF. This chain links TRBV27 with TRBJ2-1; D is tentatively TRBD1 or TRBD2 (5 bases each). Germline V gene data show CDR1 as MNHEY and CDR2 as SMNVEV (reference sequence). Trimming stripped 0 bases from V and 6 bases from J, with 9 bases between. This CDR3 comprises 14 residues.